This TCR beta chain was profiled in a study of blood T cell repertoires in COVID-19 (dated by TCRdb to 2018 to 2021). Some background on the complete study: The collaborator samples originated in the United States, Italy and Spain and spanned the acute and convalescent phases of COVID-19. The prospective study material was composed of cDNA or gDNA derived from T cells, B-cell-depleted T cells, or PBMCs. Subjects who had been exposed to COVID-19, were actively infected with it, or had recovered from it provided the deeply sampled blood TCRbeta repertoires that made up the dataset. The repertoires were released in a freely available public database meant as a resource for research on the immune response to SARS-CoV-2. The samples were drawn from the first 160 participants of the ongoing ImmuneRACE study and from some 1,300 subjects provided by 6 global collaborators. Sample metadata almost always included a de-identified subject ID, COVID-19 status, age in years and sex. Where available, HLA class I and class II types were taken from metadata supplied by the sample provider and were not determined by assay-based typing.

TCRbeta CDR3 regions were amplified from genomic DNA using the immunoSEQ Assay, a bias-controlled multiplex PCR. On the study's bioinformatics: Within the assay, amplification of reference gene primers was used to estimate how many nucleated cells each sample contained. To quantify the absolute abundance of each unique TCRbeta CDR3 rearrangement, sequence reads were collapsed and filtered. Productive Simpson clonality was computed per sample as the square root of Simpson's diversity index over productive rearrangements. The table comes from immuneACCESS by way of TCRdb, which keeps in-frame sequences with V and J called. Part of the clones is missing from these tables; in studies checked, under half for an unresolved V gene and the rest for unknown reasons. The DNA gave D and trimming, while V, J and clone size come from that table. The sample table shows 90,000 to 120,000 clones, and 87% are seen once. The ten most abundant clones make up around 16% of the sample.

Here is what the overall study found, with its caveats: How much clinical and demographic metadata was included differed by source and by participant, and the metadata was provided uncurated.

Collaborating institutions collected whole blood in K2EDTA tubes following their own protocols. Collaborator samples were shipped for TCRbeta analysis as frozen whole blood, isolated PBMCs, or DNA extracted from either sample type. Germline trimming amounts to 7 bases on V and 6 bases on J, with 2 as the count of junction bases outside the gene matches. The CDR3, from cysteine to phenylalanine, totals 11 residues. Only CDR3 DNA is held: 33 bases, read in frame from base 1. Sequences MNHEY (CDR1) and SVGAGI (CDR2) are obtained from the germline V gene. Remarks on this clone: The specificity of this receptor is unknown. Per-nucleotide qualities are absent, and no much larger clonotype sits a single base away.

Sequencing was performed on peripheral blood. Recombination linked TRBV6-5 to TRBJ1-1, with TRBD1 identical over 7 junction bases. This TCR derives from a man over 45 with acute or convalescent COVID-19. The CDR3: CASIGTAEAFF. The DNA sequence is given as TGTGCCAGCATCGGGACAGCTGAAGCTTTCTTT.